This T cell receptor beta chain originates from a study of graft-versus-host responses after intestinal transplantation. Study-level background: Tacrolimus plus steroids were given to all recipients for 3 to 4 years, preceded by anti-thymocyte globulin induction.

Clones were sequenced by immunoSEQ multiplex PCR, and TCRdb holds only the in-frame ones, with some missing. Of about 41,000 clones in the sample, 85% to 95% are singletons; the top ten hold about 0.55%. Study-wide results and limits: Some GvH clones appeared in ileal mucosa or blood before recipient bone marrow. Graft-donor T cell macrochimerism in patients accompanied high graft-versus-host to host-versus-graft clonal ratios in allografts.

The V and J ends lost 4 bases and 6 bases respectively, with 17 bases between them. CDR3 length: 15 residues. Germline CDR1 is LGHNA and CDR2 is YSLEER. As concerns this clone: Its cognate antigen is unknown.

The source is a human donor who was the organ donor for an intestinal transplant. The V call is TRBV4-3, the J call TRBJ2-3, with D uncertain. The sample in question was unstimulated CD8+ T cells sorted from spleen or lymph node cells, obtained before transplant. CDR3 bases: TGCGCCAGCAGCCCGCAGACATCCGTTTGGGATACGCAGTATTTT. Translating gives CASSPQTSVWDTQYF.